This TCR beta chain is drawn from a study of T cell responses to AZD1222 COVID-19 vaccine (dated by TCRdb to about 2021). Broadly, across the study: AZD1222 recipients given second doses at about 4 weeks or at about 12 weeks were pooled, since spike-specific TCR depth and breadth were not found to differ between the two schedules. A total of under 250 trial participants underwent TCR sequencing, of whom nearly 210 had received two doses of AZD1222 and about 26 had received two doses of the MenACWY control vaccine. Trial participants were enrolled by age into 18-55, 56-69 and 70-plus year subgroups, with 148, 28 and 57 TCR-sequenced participants respectively. Broader findings and caveats from the paper: Reportedly, close to half of the unique spike-specific TCRs recognized epitopes lying outside the regions that are mutated in the B.1.351 and B.1.1.7 variants. No day 14 peak-response samples were available, so repertoires were characterized only after the peak T cell response. Only five or six AZD1222 recipients were SARS-CoV-2 seropositive at baseline, limiting conclusions about previously exposed vaccinees. The vaccine-associated CD4 TCRs covered the entire spike protein, and the dominant responses fell in regions 160-218 and 743-854. In the small 56-69-year group, the increase in depth fell short of significance, most likely because of low power. Participants were mostly white British and included more females than males, and it was suggested by the authors that clonal diversity may have been underestimated. Spike-specific TCR breadth and depth rose significantly after two AZD1222 doses compared with day 0 and with MenACWY recipients.

This specimen's time point label, interpreted: baseline before first vaccination. Vaccinee samples came from UK trials COV001 and COV002, including a single-blind randomized controlled phase 2/3 trial of AZD1222 (ChAdOx1 nCoV-19) in healthy adults. Trial participant PBMC samples were collected at day 0 and day 28 after the second dose for TCRbeta chain sequencing. The CDR3 runs 14 amino acids, cysteine and phenylalanine included. Left in the record is the CDR3 DNA by itself, 42 bases read in frame from the first base. CDR1 SGHTA and CDR2 FQGNSA were looked up in the germline V gene. V and J lose 6 bases and 1 base, and a span of 13 bases separates them. With regard to this clone: The antigen this receptor binds is unknown. Base qualities are not at hand, and no much larger clone is one base apart.

The CDR3 regions of human TCRbeta chains were analyzed by immunosequencing. Per the authors' processing: Repertoire TCRs were checked for matches against a reference library of SARS-CoV-2-specific TCRs that had been generated using the MIRA antigen-specificity platform. Breadth was defined as the fraction of unique TCRs that were SARS-CoV-2-associated. Depth was defined as the fraction of total T cells that were SARS-CoV-2-associated. Using the MIRA data, every spike-specific TCR was mapped to the spike region that the TCR reacted to and assigned to either a CD4 or a CD8 class. Log10-transformed breadth and depth values were compared by one-way ANOVA with Sidak's multiple comparisons tests. The immuneACCESS repertoire file appears here via TCRdb, limited to in-frame rearrangements. These files lack a portion of the clones; in checked studies, under half of the deficit traces to unresolved V genes, and the cause of the others is not known. Clone size and V and J calls were adopted from that table, with D and trimming inferred from the DNA. In all, the sample holds some 140,000 clones, and about 85% of those were seen once. Less than 3.5% of the sample is taken by the ten largest.

Sequences were derived from peripheral blood, sampled on day 0 of AZD1222 vaccination. This receptor was obtained from an adult in good health. The chain uses TRBV7-2 and TRBJ2-7, and the D gene may be TRBD1, 6 bases matching. The CDR3 region has the sequence CASRGGVSSYEQYF. The DNA sequence is as follows: TGTGCCAGCAGAGGGGGAGTAAGTTCCTACGAGCAGTACTTC.